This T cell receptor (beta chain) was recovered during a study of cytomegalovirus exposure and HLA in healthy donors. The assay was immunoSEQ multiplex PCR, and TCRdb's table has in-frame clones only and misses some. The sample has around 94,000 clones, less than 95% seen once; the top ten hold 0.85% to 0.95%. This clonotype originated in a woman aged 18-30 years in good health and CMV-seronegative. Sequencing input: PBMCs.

For the CDR3, the DNA is TGCGCCAGCAGCTTGGACAGGGATGGCTACACCTTC. It translates to CASSLDRDGYTF. This chain uses TRBV5-1 with TRBJ1-2, with D possibly TRBD1 on 6 matching bases. The CDR3 consists of 12 residues. The V and J ends lost 0 bases and 6 bases respectively, with 6 bases between them. Germline CDR1 and CDR2: SGHRS and YFSETQ.